The clone carrying this TCR beta chain was counted at least ten times. Its antigen is not identified. MiXCR, applied by TCRdb to the 5' RACE reads, yields one record per CDR3 protein. The data contain about 280,000 distinct CDR3 sequences, about 8.1% of them singletons. The entry originates in a study of identical twins. Germline loops: CDR1 WSHSY, CDR2 SAAADI. CDR3 size: 15 residues. V was shortened by 2 bases and J by 8 bases, with 18 bases between the two germline ends. Whole-study results and caveats: Models, which agreed with sharing between unrelated individuals, nonetheless underestimated the out-of-frame TCR alpha sharing seen in monozygotic twins.

In addition, the sample was reused for a study of yellow fever vaccine responses in identical twins.

The material sequenced was memory (CD45RO+) T cells sorted from blood. The origin of this receptor is a woman younger than 35 in good health. V usage is TRBV10-2 and J usage is TRBJ1-2; weak D call: TRBD1 (6 bases). The CDR3 coding sequence is TGCGCCAGCAGTGAGATTTTCGGACAGATCAGCGGCTACACCTTC. Encoded protein: CASSEIFGQISGYTF.